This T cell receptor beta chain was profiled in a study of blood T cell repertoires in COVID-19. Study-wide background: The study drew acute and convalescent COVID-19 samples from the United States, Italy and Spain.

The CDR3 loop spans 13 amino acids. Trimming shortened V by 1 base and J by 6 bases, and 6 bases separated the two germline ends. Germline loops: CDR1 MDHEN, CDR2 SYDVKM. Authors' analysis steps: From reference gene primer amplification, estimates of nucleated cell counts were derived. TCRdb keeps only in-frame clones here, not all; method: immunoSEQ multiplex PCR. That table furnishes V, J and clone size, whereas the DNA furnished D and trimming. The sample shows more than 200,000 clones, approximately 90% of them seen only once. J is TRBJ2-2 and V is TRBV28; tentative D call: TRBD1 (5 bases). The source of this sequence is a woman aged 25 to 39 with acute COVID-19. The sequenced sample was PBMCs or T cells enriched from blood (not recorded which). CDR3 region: CASSLSTAGELFF. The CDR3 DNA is TGTGCCAGCAGTTTATCGACAGCCGGGGAGCTGTTTTTT.